This T cell receptor (beta chain) is from a study of somatic mutations in cytotoxic T cells in rheumatoid arthritis. The overall study: Peripheral blood samples of 25 to 35 ml EDTA were taken from patients directly after diagnosis and before treatment. Overall study findings and caveats: About an eighth of the roughly 65 patients had a largest CD8+ clone above 20% of CD8+ cells. Clonality of CD8+ cells rose with age in rheumatoid arthritis patients but not healthy controls.

About this clone: Its antigen is currently unknown.

CDR1 and CDR2 (germline): MNHNS, SASEGT. Deletions cut 3 bases from V and 3 bases from J, with 15 bases between. This CDR3 region has 15 residues. Assay used: immunoSEQ multiplex PCR; TCRdb lists only in-frame clones, some missing. This repertoire shows approximately 15,000 clones, around four fifths found once; its top ten account for roughly 19%. The TCR originated in an adult with rheumatoid arthritis. The V call is TRBV6-1, the J call TRBJ2-7; D is possibly TRBD1 or TRBD2 (6 bases each). Sequenced material: CD8+ T cells sorted from blood. The CDR3 is CASSDSWGALYEQYF. As DNA, the CDR3 is TGTGCCAGCAGTGACTCCTGGGGGGCCCTCTACGAGCAGTACTTC.